The 32 T cell receptor beta chains in this list originate from one sample, sequenced in a study of blood T cell repertoires in COVID-19 (dated by TCRdb to 2018 to 2021). The library came from the immunoSEQ multiplex PCR assay. Not all clones reach the TCRdb copy of this immuneACCESS table, which keeps in-frame sequences only. Checked studies attribute under half of the gap to unresolved V genes and leave the rest unexplained. Counted in this sample were some 140,000 clones; over 75% of them appeared once. About 2.1% of the sample goes to the ten largest clones. The sample was peripheral blood. Source of these receptors: a man between 65 and 80 years old with active COVID-19.

This clone was observed a few times. The chain uses TRBV6-1 and TRBJ1-5; no definite D call. Looked up from germline, CDR1 is MNHNS and CDR2 is SASEGT. The CDR3 runs 14 residues. The V and J ends lost 1 base and 4 bases respectively, with 8 bases between them. For the CDR3, the DNA is TGTGCCAGCAGTGAAGGGCACAGTAATCAGCCCCAGCATTTT. Translation: CASSEGHSNQPQHF.

About this clone itself: One junction end disagrees with the germline gene, perhaps due to a read error. This chain links TRBV29-1 with TRBJ1-1; 8 bases match TRBD1. Germline CDR1 is SQVTM and CDR2 is ANQGSEA. CDR3 size: 15 residues. The DNA for the CDR3 is TGCAGCGTTGAAGATACCAGGGGGCAAGACACTGAGGCTTTCTTT. It codes for CSVEDTRGQDTEAFF.

The gene calls are TRBV15 and TRBJ2-1; tentative D call: TRBD2 (6 bases). Germline assignment: CDR1 LNHNV and CDR2 YYDKDF (reference sequence). The CDR3 loop spans 16 amino acids. Trimming stripped 0 bases from V and 4 bases from J, with 13 bases between. CDR3 nucleotide sequence: TGTGCCACCAGCAGAGAGATGGCGGGATCGTACAATGAGCAGTTCTTC. Protein sequence: CATSREMAGSYNEQFF. Variable domain in full (rest from reference TRBV15 and TRBJ2-1): DAMVIQNPRYQVTQFGKPVTLSCSQTLNHNVMYWYQQKSSQAPKLLFHYYDKDFNNEADTPDNFQSRRPNTSFCFLDIRSPGLGDTAMYLCATSREMAGSYNEQFFGPGTRLTVL.

The rearrangement joins TRBV5-1 to TRBJ2-1; the match to TRBD2 covers 10 bases. The CDR3 has 16 amino acids. CDR1 and CDR2 from the germline V gene are SGHRS and YFSETQ. After removal of 4 bases from V and 8 bases from J, the junction contained 12 bases not matched to a gene. The CDR3 loop is CASSGDGSGRADEQFF. The CDR3 bases are TGCGCCAGCAGCGGGGACGGAAGCGGGAGGGCCGATGAGCAGTTCTTC.

The CDR3 DNA follows: TGTGCCAGCAGCGCCTTAGCGGGAGGTGGAGTAGGAGATACGCAGTATTTT. Translated: CASSALAGGGVGDTQYF. This chain uses TRBV13 with TRBJ2-3, with 10 bases matching TRBD2. The germline gives CDR1 PRHDT, CDR2 FYEKMQ (reference sequence). The CDR3 runs to 17 residues. V lost 5 bases, J lost 5 bases, and 13 bases stayed unmatched.

V is TRBV3-1 (or the pseudogene TRBV3-2) and J is TRBJ2-1, with D maybe TRBD1 (6 bases). This CDR3 contains 18 residues. V was clipped by 0 bases and J by 7 bases, with 22 bases between them. Germline loops: CDR1 LGHDT, CDR2 YNNKEL (reference sequence). This CDR3 is CASSQDRSLGGRGNEQFF. The CDR3 coding sequence is TGTGCCAGCAGCCAAGATCGCAGTCTAGGGGGAAGGGGGAATGAGCAGTTCTTC.

This chain links TRBV6-1 with TRBJ2-7; 9 bases align to TRBD1. Germline trimming cut 0 bases from V and 2 bases from J; bases unmatched to any gene: 2. Germline V gene lookup returns CDR1 MNHNS and CDR2 SASEGT. The CDR3 runs to 15 residues. The CDR3 spells CASSEAQGAAYEQYF. CDR3 DNA: TGTGCCAGCAGTGAAGCACAGGGGGCCGCCTACGAGCAGTACTTC.

This sequence joins TRBV12-3 or TRBV12-4 and TRBJ2-7, with D perhaps matching TRBD2 (6 bases). This CDR3 has 13 amino acids. The V gene lost 6 bases and the J gene lost 7 bases, with 16 bases spanning the gap. This chain's CDR3 is CASSSTSSSEQYF. The CDR3, as DNA: TGTGCCAGCAGCTCCACTAGCAGCTCGGAGCAGTACTTC.

This chain connects TRBV7-2 to TRBJ1-1, with D perhaps matching TRBD1 (5 bases). Germline-derived CDR1 and CDR2 are SGHTA and FQGNSA. The ends were cut back, 6 bases at V and 6 bases at J, with 23 bases in the middle. The CDR3 spans 16 residues. The CDR3: CASRTAGLLTGSEAFF. CDR3 sequence (DNA): TGTGCCAGCAGGACCGCGGGACTCCTTACCGGCTCTGAAGCTTTCTTT.

V and J are TRBV7-2 and TRBJ2-1, with 7 bases aligning to TRBD2. CDR3 length: 17 amino acids. V was clipped by 1 base and J by 6 bases; unmatched bases: 12. Germline V gives CDR1 SGHTA, CDR2 FQGNSA. The DNA for the CDR3 is TGTGCCAGCAGCTTAGGGGGTAGGGGAGGGCAAGGCAATGAGCAGTTCTTC. This translates into CASSLGGRGGQGNEQFF.

The V gene is TRBV7-9, the J gene TRBJ1-1; D not resolved. V was pared by 4 bases and J by 1 base, with 10 bases between. The CDR3 consists of 14 residues. Per the germline V gene, CDR1 is SEHNR and CDR2 is FQNEAQ (reference sequence). The DNA for the CDR3 is TGTGCCAGCAGCTACTACGGGAGGAACACTGAAGCTTTCTTT. Its protein product is CASSYYGRNTEAFF.

This clone was counted a single time. The chain links TRBV18 to TRBJ2-7; 7 bases agree with TRBD1. CDR3 length: 16 residues. CDR1 and CDR2 from the germline V gene are KGHSH and LQKENI. V lost 3 bases to trimming and J lost 0 bases; unmatched junction nucleotides: 8. As DNA, the CDR3 is TGTGCCAGCTCACCGGGGACAGCCTTACTCTCCTACGAGCAGTACTTC. It translates to CASSPGTALLSYEQYF.

This chain joins TRBV5-6 and TRBJ2-1; 8 bases match TRBD2. The CDR3 extends over 15 amino acids. The germline gives CDR1 SGHDT, CDR2 YYEEEE. Unmatched junction bases numbered 9, after V lost 4 bases and J lost 6 bases. As DNA, the CDR3 is TGTGCCAGCAGCATCCTGGGGACTAGTAGCAATGAGCAGTTCTTC. Translation gives CASSILGTSSNEQFF.

J is TRBJ1-4 and V is TRBV18; the D gene is possibly TRBD1 (6 bases). This CDR3 comprises 13 residues. CDR1 is KGHSH and CDR2 is LQKENI in the germline V gene. V was pared by 4 bases and J by 5 bases, with 8 bases between. The CDR3 DNA sequence: TGTGCCAGCTCACGTGACAGGAATGAAAAACTGTTTTTT. Translation: CASSRDRNEKLFF.

The rearrangement joins TRBV7-9 to TRBJ2-1, with 8 nucleotides matching TRBD2. J gave up 7 bases and V 4 bases, and 9 bases lay outside the gene matches. CDR3 length: 15 residues. Germline lookup yields CDR1 SEHNR and CDR2 FQNEAQ (reference sequence). CDR3 in DNA: TGTGCCAGCAGCTCGGTTGTAGCGGGAATAAATGAGCAGTTCTTC. Protein sequence: CASSSVVAGINEQFF.

This clone was counted a single time. The chain couples TRBV5-4 to TRBJ2-1; TRBD1 matches 9 bases. The CDR3 extends over 15 amino acids. V shed 1 base and J 8 bases; nucleotides not matched to a gene: 7. CDR1 SGHNT and CDR2 YYREEE come from the germline V gene (reference sequence). The CDR3 region is CASSLPGQGGDEQFF. As DNA, the CDR3 is TGTGCCAGCAGCTTGCCGGGACAGGGTGGAGATGAGCAGTTCTTC.

The rearrangement uses TRBV18 and TRBJ2-7; 8 nucleotides align to TRBD2. The V gene's germline CDR1 is KGHSH and CDR2 LQKENI. The CDR3 spans 14 residues. With V trimmed by 4 bases and J by 1 base, 3 bases remained unmatched. CDR3 nucleotide sequence: TGTGCCAGCTCACGGGCGGGGGGATCCTACGAGCAGTACTTC. The encoded protein is CASSRAGGSYEQYF.

The chain has TRBV4-3 and TRBJ1-2; 10 positions match TRBD1. J lost 1 base, V lost 0 bases, and 14 bases had no gene match. This CDR3 is built from 20 residues. The germline V gene has CDR1 LGHNA and CDR2 YSLEER. In DNA form, the CDR3 reads TGCGCCAGCAGCCAAGATCCGTTAGACAGGGGGCTTGGGGTTAACTATGGCTACACCTTC. Its protein is CASSQDPLDRGLGVNYGYTF.

This clone has only a few counts. The chain is built from TRBV10-1 and TRBJ1-4; tentative D call: TRBD1 (5 bases). Deletions cut 3 bases from V and 0 bases from J, with 11 bases between. Germline V gene sequence: CDR1 WNHNN, CDR2 SYGVQD (reference sequence). This CDR3 has 16 amino acids. CDR3 sequence: CASSEGARSTNEKLFF. The CDR3 DNA reads as TGCGCCAGCAGTGAAGGGGCCCGCTCAACTAATGAAAAACTGTTTTTT.

This clone was recorded once. V and J are TRBV4-1 and TRBJ1-2, with unresolved D. V lost 4 bases to trimming and J lost 2 bases, with 8 bases between them. CDR3 size: 13 residues. Germline CDR1 and CDR2: MGHRA and YSYEKL. DNA of the CDR3: TGCGCCAGCAGCCGGGCGCAAAACTATGGCTACACCTTC. This gives the protein CASSRAQNYGYTF.

The rearrangement uses TRBV7-9 and TRBJ1-4; TRBD1 agrees at 9 bases. CDR1 and CDR2 from the germline V gene are SEHNR and FQNEAQ (reference sequence). V shed 5 bases, J shed 8 bases, and the junction held 6 bases outside the gene matches. The CDR3 runs 14 residues. Here the CDR3 DNA reads TGTGCCAGCAGCGACGGACAGGGGAGAGAAAAACTGTTTTTT. Its protein is CASSDGQGREKLFF. Combining the CDR3 with reference TRBV7-9 and TRBJ1-4 gives the whole variable domain DTGVSQNPRHKITKRGQNVTFRCDPISEHNRLYWYRQTLGQGPEFLTYFQNEAQLEKSRLLSDRFSAERPKGSFSTLEIQRTEQGDSAMYLCASSDGQGREKLFFGSGTQLSVL.

As to this clone: Other nucleotide sequences from this sample produce the same CDR3. The chain employs TRBV7-2 and TRBJ1-5, with 7 bases aligning to TRBD1. Germline loops: CDR1 SGHTA, CDR2 FQGNSA. J was trimmed by 2 bases and V by 5 bases; bases with no gene match: 3. This CDR3 region has 14 residues. CDR3 loop: CASSLTGGNQPQHF. DNA for the CDR3: TGTGCCAGCAGCCTCACAGGGGGCAATCAGCCCCAGCATTTT. Full variable domain (remainder filled in from reference TRBV7-2 and TRBJ1-5): GAGVSQSPSNKVTEKGKDVELRCDPISGHTALYWYRQSLGQGLEFLIYFQGNSAPDKSGLPSDRFSAERTGGSVSTLTIQRTQQEDSAVYLCASSLTGGNQPQHFGDGTRLSIL.

The chain recombines TRBV5-1 with TRBJ2-7; TRBD1 matches 7 bases. After removal of 4 bases from V and 5 bases from J, the junction contained 9 bases not matched to a gene. CDR3 length: 14 amino acids. The germline V gene encodes CDR1 SGHRS and CDR2 YFSETQ. In DNA, the CDR3 is TGCGCCAGCAGCCCGCGGACAGGAGCCCACGAGCAGTACTTC. It yields the protein CASSPRTGAHEQYF.

This chain links TRBV5-8 with TRBJ2-3, with D unresolved. CDR1 SGHTS and CDR2 YDEGEE come from the germline V gene. The ends were cut back, 4 bases at V and 2 bases at J, with 20 bases in the middle. This CDR3 is 17 amino acids long. The CDR3 bases are TGTGCCAGCAGCCCGGAGAACACCCGACTGTTCACAGATACGCAGTATTTT. Its protein is CASSPENTRLFTDTQYF.

The chain couples TRBV11-2 to TRBJ1-2; a possible D gene is TRBD1 (5 bases). V was shortened by 4 bases and J by 4 bases, with 13 bases between the two germline ends. Looked up from germline, CDR1 is SGHAT and CDR2 is FQNNGV. This CDR3 comprises 14 residues. DNA for the CDR3: TGTGCCAGCAGCTCCCTGGCAGGGCTCTATGGCTACACCTTC. Its protein is CASSSLAGLYGYTF.

The genes are TRBV11-3 and TRBJ2-1; D possibly corresponds to TRBD1 (6 bases). The CDR3 runs 14 residues. V was clipped by 3 bases and J by 4 bases, with 10 bases between them. Germline V gene data show CDR1 as SGHNT and CDR2 as YENEEA. The CDR3 is CASSLQGTYNEQFF. The CDR3 nucleotides are TGTGCCAGCAGCTTGCAGGGGACGTACAATGAGCAGTTCTTC.

This clone was seen once. The J gene is TRBJ1-5, the V gene TRBV7-2; 7 nucleotides align to TRBD1. This CDR3 comprises 15 residues. Germline V gives CDR1 SGHTA, CDR2 FQGNSA. The J segment lost 4 bases and the V segment lost 5 bases, leaving 8 bases of the junction unmatched. The CDR3 sequence is CASSPGQASNQPQHF. Here the CDR3 DNA reads TGTGCCAGCAGCCCCGGACAGGCCTCAAATCAGCCCCAGCATTTT.

This chain uses TRBV27 with TRBJ1-6, with 8 bases lining up with TRBD1. Germline V gene lookup returns CDR1 MNHEY and CDR2 SMNVEV (reference sequence). Trimming at V came to 5 bases and at J to 9 bases, leaving 9 bases not matched to a gene. The CDR3 length is 15 residues. In DNA form, the CDR3 reads TGTGCCAGCAGTGCGGCAGGGGGCCTTGGTTCACCCCTCCACTTT. Translated: CASSAAGGLGSPLHF.

The chain links TRBV7-2 to TRBJ1-5; weak D call: TRBD1 (5 bases). Trimming cost V 5 bases and J 2 bases, with 10 bases left between them. This CDR3 has 14 amino acids. The germline V gene encodes CDR1 SGHTA and CDR2 FQGNSA. CDR3: CASSPGGGNQPQHF. In DNA form, the CDR3 reads TGTGCCAGCAGCCCTGGGGGGGGCAATCAGCCCCAGCATTTT.

The V gene is TRBV7-9, the J gene TRBJ1-3, with 9 bases lining up with TRBD1. Germline V gene data show CDR1 as SEHNR and CDR2 as FQNEAQ (reference sequence). The J segment lost 0 bases and the V segment lost 4 bases, leaving 10 bases of the junction unmatched. The CDR3 sequence is 18 residues long. CDR3 nucleotides: TGTGCCAGCAGCTCCCTGTGGACAGGGGCGAGCTCTGGAAACACCATATATTTT. This sequence encodes CASSSLWTGASSGNTIYF.

This clone was seen only once. CDR3 loop: CASSPRGTLYNEQFF. In DNA form, the CDR3 reads TGTGCCAGCAGCCCCAGGGGGACCCTTTACAATGAGCAGTTCTTC. The V and J genes are TRBV14 and TRBJ2-1; TRBD1 agrees at 7 bases. Unmatched junction bases numbered 7, after V lost 4 bases and J lost 4 bases. CDR1 and CDR2 from the germline V gene are SGHDN and FVKESK. There are 15 residues in the CDR3.

The chain employs TRBV30 and TRBJ2-7; TRBD1 aligns across 10 bases. The CDR3 length is 13 residues. V gave up 3 bases and J gave up 6 bases; unmatched junction bases: 5. CDR1 is GTSNPN and CDR2 is SVGIG in the germline V gene (reference sequence). CDR3 region: CAWSLTGGLEQYF. CDR3 nucleotides: TGTGCCTGGAGCCTGACAGGGGGCCTCGAGCAGTACTTC.